This TCR beta chain was sequenced during a study of beta chain features in type 1 diabetes. Across the study: Sorted cell examination encompassed roughly 98,000,000 cells across all samples.

Study-level findings and limits: PCR might pick shorter templates more often, in the same way for patients and controls.

The table lists this clone with a few counts. The antigen is unknown. Via CD45RO/CCR7/CD25/CD127/CD95/CD27, cells of the CD4+ naive, central memory, regulatory and stem cell-like memory subsets were sorted. Each sorted fraction was over 95% pure. The whole isolated RNA underwent reverse transcription, so sequencing captured expressed TCRB transcripts. The data were produced by immunoSEQ multiplex PCR, yet TCRdb's version contains in-frame clones alone and is incomplete. The sample shows about 360,000 clones, approximately 12% of them seen only once. CDR1 and CDR2 (germline): SEHNR, FQNEAQ (reference sequence). J lost 3 bases, V lost 1 base, and 9 bases had no gene match. The CDR3 is 17 amino acids.

This TCR was sampled from a young man in good health. This chain connects TRBV7-9 to TRBJ2-5; 9 bases are shared with TRBD1. The sequenced sample was naive CD4+ T cells from blood. Written as DNA, the CDR3 is TGTGCCAGCAGCTTAGGGGGTCCGGGGACAGGGAAAGAGACCCAGTACTTC. It specifies CASSLGGPGTGKETQYF.